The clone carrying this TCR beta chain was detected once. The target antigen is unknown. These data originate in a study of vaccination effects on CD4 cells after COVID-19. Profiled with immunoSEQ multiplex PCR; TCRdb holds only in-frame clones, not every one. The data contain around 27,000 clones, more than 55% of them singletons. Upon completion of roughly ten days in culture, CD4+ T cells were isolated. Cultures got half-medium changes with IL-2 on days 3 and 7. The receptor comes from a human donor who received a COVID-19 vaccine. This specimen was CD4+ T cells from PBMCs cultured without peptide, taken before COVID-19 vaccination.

The CDR3 spells CASSDYGKNTEAFF. In DNA form, the CDR3 reads TGTGCCAGCAGCGATTACGGCAAGAACACTGAAGCTTTCTTT. The V gene is TRBV9, the J gene TRBJ1-1; no clear D gene. The CDR3 spans 14 residues. Looked up from germline, CDR1 is SGDLS and CDR2 is YYNGEE. Trimming took 3 bases from V and 1 from J, leaving 10 bases between them.